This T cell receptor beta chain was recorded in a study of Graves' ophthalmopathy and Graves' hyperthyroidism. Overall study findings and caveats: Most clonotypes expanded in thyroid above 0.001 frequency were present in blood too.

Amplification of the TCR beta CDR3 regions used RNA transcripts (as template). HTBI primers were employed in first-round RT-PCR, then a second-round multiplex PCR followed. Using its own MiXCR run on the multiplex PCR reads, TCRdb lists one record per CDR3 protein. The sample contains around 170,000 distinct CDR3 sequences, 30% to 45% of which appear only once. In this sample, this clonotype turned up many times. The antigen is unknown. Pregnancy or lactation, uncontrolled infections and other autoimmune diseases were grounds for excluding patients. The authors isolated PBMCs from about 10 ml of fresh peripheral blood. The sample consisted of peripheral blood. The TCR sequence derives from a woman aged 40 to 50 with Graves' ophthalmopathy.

The CDR3, as DNA: TGTGCCAGCAGCCCCGAAAGCGGGGTTTCACCCCTCCACTTT. This gives the protein CASSPESGVSPLHF. The chain has TRBV7-9 and TRBJ1-6; D gene ambiguous. The germline CDR1 and CDR2 sequences are SEHNR and FQNEAQ (reference sequence). The V gene lost 5 bases and the J gene lost 9 bases, with 14 bases spanning the gap. This CDR3 has 14 residues.